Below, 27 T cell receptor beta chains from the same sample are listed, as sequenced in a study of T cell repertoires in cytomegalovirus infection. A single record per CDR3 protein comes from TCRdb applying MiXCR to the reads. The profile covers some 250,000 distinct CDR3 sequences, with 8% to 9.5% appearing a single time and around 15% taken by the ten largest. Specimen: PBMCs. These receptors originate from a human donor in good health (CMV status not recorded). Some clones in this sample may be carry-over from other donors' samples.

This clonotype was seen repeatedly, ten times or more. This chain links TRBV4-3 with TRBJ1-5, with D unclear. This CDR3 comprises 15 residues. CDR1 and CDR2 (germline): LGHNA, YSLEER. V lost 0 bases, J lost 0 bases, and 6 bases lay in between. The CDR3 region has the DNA TGCGCCAGCAGCCAAGAAGGTCTTAGCAATCAGCCCCAGCATTTT. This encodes CASSQEGLSNQPQHF.

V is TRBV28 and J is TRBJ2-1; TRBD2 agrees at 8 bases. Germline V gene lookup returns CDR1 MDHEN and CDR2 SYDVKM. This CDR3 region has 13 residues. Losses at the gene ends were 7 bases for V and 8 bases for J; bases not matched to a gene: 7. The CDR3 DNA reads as TGTGCCAGCATCTCCGGGGGGGCTTATGAGCAGTTCTTC. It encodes CASISGGAYEQFF. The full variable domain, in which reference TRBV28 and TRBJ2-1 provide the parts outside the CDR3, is DVKVTQSSRYLVKRTGEKVFLECVQDMDHENMFWYRQDPGLGLRLIYFSYDVKMKEKGDIPEGYSVSREKKERFSLILESASTNQTSMYLCASISGGAYEQFFGPGTRLTVL.

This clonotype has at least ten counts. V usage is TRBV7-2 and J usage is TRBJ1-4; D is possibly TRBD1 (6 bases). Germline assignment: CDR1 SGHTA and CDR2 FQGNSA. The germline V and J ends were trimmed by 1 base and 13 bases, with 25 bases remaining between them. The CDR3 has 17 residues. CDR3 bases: TGTGCCAGCAGCTTAGAACCCCGGACAGCCCCGCGTCTGAGACTGTTTTTT. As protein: CASSLEPRTAPRLRLFF.

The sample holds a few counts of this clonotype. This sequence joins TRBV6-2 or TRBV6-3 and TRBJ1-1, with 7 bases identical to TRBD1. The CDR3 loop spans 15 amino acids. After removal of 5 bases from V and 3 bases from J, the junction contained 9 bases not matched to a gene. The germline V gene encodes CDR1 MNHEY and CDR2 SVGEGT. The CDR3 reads CASSPDDRVYTEAFF. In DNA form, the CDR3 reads TGTGCCAGCAGTCCGGATGACAGGGTATACACTGAAGCTTTCTTT.

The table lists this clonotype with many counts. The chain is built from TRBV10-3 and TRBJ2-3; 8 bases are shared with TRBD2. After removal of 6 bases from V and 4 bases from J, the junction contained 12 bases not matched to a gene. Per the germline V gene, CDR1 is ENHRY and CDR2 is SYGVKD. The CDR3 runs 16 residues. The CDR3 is CAIRLQLAAGADTQYF. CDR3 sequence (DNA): TGTGCCATCAGATTACAACTAGCGGCTGGGGCAGATACGCAGTATTTT.

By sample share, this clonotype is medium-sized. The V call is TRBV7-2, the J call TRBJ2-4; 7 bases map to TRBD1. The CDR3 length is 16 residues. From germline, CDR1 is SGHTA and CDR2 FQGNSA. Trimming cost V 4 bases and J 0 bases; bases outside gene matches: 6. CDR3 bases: TGTGCCAGCAGCTCTTCGGGGACAGTAGCCAAAAACATTCAGTACTTC. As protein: CASSSSGTVAKNIQYF.

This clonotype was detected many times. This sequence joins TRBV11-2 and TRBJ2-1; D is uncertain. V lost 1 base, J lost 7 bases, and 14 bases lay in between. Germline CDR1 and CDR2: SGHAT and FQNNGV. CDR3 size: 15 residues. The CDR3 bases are TGTGCCAGCAGCTTAGGGAATGCACTGGGGAATGAGCAGTTCTTC. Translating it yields CASSLGNALGNEQFF.

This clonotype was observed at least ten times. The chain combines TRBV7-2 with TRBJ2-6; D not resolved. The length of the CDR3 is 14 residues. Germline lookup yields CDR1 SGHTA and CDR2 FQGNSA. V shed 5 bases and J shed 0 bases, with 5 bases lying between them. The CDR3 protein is CASSQISGANVLTF. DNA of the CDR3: TGTGCCAGCAGCCAGATCTCTGGGGCCAACGTCCTGACTTTC.

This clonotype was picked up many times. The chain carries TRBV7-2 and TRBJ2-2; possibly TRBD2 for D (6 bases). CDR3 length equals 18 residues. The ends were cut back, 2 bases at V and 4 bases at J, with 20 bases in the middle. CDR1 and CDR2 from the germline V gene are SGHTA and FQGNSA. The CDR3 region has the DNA TGTGCCAGCAGCTTAATAGACGCCGGGAGTAGTGGCACCGGGGAGCTGTTTTTT. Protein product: CASSLIDAGSSGTGELFF.

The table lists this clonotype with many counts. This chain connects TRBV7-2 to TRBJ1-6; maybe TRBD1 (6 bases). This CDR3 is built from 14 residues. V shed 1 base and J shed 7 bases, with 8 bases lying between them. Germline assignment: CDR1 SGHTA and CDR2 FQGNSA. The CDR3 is CASSLGTDNSPLHF. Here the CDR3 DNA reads TGTGCCAGCAGCTTAGGGACAGACAATTCACCCCTCCACTTT.

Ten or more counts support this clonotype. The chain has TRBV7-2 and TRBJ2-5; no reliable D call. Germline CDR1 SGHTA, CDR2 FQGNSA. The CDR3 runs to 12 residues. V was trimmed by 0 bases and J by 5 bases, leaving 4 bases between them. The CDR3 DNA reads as TGTGCCAGCAGCTTAGCGGGGGAGACCCAGTACTTC. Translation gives CASSLAGETQYF.

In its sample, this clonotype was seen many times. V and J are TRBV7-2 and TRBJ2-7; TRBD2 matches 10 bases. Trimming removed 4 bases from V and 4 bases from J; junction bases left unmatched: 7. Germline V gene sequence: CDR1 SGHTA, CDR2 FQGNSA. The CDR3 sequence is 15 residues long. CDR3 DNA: TGTGCCAGCAGCTCTCCACTAGCGGGGAGGTACGAGCAGTACTTC. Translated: CASSSPLAGRYEQYF.

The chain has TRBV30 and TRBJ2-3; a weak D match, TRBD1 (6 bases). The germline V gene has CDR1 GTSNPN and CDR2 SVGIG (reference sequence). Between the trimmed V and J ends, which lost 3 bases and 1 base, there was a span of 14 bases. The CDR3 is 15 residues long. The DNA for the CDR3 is TGTGCCTGGAGATCACAGGGCTTGGGCACAGATACGCAGTATTTT. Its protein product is CAWRSQGLGTDTQYF.

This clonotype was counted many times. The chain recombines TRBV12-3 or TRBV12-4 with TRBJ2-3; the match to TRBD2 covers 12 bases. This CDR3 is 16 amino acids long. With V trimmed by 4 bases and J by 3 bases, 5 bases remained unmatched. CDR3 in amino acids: CASSSALAGGTDTQYF. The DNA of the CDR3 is TGTGCCAGCAGTTCAGCCCTAGCGGGAGGGACAGATACGCAGTATTTT.

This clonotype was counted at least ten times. CDR3 residues: CASSLAPATTGNTIYF. The CDR3 DNA reads as TGTGCCAGCAGCTTAGCACCTGCAACGACTGGAAACACCATATATTTT. The chain uses TRBV7-2 and TRBJ1-3; the D is unclear. The ends were cut back, 0 bases at V and 2 bases at J, with 11 bases in the middle. Germline V gene lookup returns CDR1 SGHTA and CDR2 FQGNSA. This CDR3 is 16 amino acids long.

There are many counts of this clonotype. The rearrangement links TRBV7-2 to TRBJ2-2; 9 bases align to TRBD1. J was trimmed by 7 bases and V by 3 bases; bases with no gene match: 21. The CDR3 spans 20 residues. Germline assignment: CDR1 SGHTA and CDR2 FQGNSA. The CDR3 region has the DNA TGTGCCAGCAGCTTGACTCATGGGACAGGGAGGATGTTCCACCGCGGGGAGCTGTTTTTT. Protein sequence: CASSLTHGTGRMFHRGELFF.

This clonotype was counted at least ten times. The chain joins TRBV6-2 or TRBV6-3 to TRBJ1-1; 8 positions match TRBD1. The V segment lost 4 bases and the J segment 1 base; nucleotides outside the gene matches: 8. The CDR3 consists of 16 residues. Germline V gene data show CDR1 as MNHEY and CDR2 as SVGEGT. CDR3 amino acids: CASSFWGRGQNTEAFF. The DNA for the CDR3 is TGTGCCAGCAGTTTTTGGGGCAGGGGGCAGAACACTGAAGCTTTCTTT.

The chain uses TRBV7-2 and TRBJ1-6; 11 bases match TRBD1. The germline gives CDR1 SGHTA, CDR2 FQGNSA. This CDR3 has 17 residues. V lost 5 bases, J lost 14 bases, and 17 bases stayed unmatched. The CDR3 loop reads CASSLGLAGTGGFALHF. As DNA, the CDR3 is TGTGCCAGCAGCCTAGGTCTAGCCGGGACAGGGGGATTTGCCCTCCACTTT. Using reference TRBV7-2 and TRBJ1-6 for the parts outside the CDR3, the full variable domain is GAGVSQSPSNKVTEKGKDVELRCDPISGHTALYWYRQSLGQGLEFLIYFQGNSAPDKSGLPSDRFSAERTGGSVSTLTIQRTQQEDSAVYLCASSLGLAGTGGFALHFGNGTRLTVT.

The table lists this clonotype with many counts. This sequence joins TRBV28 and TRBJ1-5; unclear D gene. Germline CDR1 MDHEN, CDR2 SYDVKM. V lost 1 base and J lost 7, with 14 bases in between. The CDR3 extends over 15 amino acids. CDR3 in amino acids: CASSLLTRNLQPQHF. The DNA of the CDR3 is TGTGCCAGCAGTTTATTGACACGGAATCTCCAGCCCCAGCATTTT.

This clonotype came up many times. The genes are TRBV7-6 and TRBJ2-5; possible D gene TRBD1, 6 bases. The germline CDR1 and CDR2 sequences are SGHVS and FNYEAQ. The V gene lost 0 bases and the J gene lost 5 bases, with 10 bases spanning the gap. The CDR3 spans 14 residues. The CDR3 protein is CASSLAARGETQYF. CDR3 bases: TGTGCCAGCAGCTTAGCCGCCAGGGGTGAGACCCAGTACTTC.

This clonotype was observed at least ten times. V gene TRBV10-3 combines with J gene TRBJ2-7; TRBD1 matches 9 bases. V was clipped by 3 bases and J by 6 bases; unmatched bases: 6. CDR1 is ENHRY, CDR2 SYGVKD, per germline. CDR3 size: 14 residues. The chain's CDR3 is CAISETGQGSEQYF. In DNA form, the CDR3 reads TGTGCCATCAGTGAAACGGGACAGGGTTCCGAGCAGTACTTC.

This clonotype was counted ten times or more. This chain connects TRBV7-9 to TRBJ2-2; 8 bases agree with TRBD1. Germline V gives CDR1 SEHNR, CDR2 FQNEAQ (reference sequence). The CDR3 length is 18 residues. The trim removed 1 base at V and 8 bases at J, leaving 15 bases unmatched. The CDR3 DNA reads TGTGCCAGCAGCTTAGGAGGAGGAGACAGGGGTTATACTGGGGAGCTGTTTTTT. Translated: CASSLGGGDRGYTGELFF. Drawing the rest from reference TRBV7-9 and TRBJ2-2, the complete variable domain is DTGVSQNPRHKITKRGQNVTFRCDPISEHNRLYWYRQTLGQGPEFLTYFQNEAQLEKSRLLSDRFSAERPKGSFSTLEIQRTEQGDSAMYLCASSLGGGDRGYTGELFFGEGSRLTVL.

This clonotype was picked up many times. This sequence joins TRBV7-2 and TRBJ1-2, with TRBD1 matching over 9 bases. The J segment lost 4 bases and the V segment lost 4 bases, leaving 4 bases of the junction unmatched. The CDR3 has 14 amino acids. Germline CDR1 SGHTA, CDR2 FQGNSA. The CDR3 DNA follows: TGTGCCAGCAGCTGGGGACAGGGAGGCTATGGCTACACCTTC. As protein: CASSWGQGGYGYTF.

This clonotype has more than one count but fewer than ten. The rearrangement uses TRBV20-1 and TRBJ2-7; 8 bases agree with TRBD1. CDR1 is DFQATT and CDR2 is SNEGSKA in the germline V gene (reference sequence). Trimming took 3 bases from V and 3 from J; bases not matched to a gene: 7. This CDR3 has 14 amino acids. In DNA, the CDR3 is TGCAGTGCTAGGGGGTTAACAGGGGGCTACGAGCAGTACTTC. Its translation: CSARGLTGGYEQYF.

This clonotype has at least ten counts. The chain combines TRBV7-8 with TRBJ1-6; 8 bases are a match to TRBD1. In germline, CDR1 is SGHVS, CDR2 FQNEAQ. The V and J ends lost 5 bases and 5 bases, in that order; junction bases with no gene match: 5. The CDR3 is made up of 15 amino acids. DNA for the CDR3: TGTGCCAGCAGCCCGGACAGGGCTAATAATTCACCCCTCCACTTT. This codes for CASSPDRANNSPLHF.

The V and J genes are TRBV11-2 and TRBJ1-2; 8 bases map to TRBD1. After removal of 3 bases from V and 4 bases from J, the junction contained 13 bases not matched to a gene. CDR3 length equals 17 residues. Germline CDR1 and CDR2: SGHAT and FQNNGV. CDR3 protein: CASSLGLTGATGYGYTF. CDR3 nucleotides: TGTGCCAGCAGCTTGGGCCTGACAGGGGCGACTGGCTATGGCTACACCTTC.

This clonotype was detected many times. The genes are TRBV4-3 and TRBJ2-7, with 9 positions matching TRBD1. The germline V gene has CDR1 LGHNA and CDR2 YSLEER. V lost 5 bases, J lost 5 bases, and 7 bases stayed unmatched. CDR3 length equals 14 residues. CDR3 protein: CASSIQGASNEQYF. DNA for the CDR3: TGCGCCAGCAGCATACAGGGGGCGAGTAACGAGCAGTACTTC.